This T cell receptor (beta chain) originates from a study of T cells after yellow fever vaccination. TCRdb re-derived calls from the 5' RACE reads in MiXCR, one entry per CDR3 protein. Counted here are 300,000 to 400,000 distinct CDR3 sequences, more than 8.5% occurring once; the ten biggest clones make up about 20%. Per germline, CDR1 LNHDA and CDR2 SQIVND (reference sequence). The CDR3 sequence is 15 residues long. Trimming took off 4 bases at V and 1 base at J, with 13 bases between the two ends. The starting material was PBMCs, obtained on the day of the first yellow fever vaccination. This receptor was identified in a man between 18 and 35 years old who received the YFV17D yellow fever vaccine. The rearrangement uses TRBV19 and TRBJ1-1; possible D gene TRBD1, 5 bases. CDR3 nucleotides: TGTGCCAGTAGTAGTCCCTGGGGACGGAACACTGAAGCTTTCTTT. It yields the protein CASSSPWGRNTEAFF.